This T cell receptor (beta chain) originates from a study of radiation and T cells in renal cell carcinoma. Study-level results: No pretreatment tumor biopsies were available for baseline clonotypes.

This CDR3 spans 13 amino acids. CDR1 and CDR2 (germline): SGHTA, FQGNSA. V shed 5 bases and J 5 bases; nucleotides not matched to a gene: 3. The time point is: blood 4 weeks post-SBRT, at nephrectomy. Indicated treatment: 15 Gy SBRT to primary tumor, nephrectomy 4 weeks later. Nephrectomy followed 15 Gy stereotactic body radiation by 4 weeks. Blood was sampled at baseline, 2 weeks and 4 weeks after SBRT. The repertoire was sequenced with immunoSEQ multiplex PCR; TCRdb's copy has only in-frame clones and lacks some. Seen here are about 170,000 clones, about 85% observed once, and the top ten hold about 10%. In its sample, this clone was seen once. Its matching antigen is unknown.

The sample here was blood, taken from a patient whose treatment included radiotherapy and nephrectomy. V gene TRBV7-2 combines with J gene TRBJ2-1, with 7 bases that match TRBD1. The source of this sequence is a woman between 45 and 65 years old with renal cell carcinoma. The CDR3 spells CASSTDRDNEQFF. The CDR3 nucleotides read TGTGCCAGCAGCACTGACAGGGACAATGAGCAGTTCTTC.